Shown below are 18 T cell receptor beta chains from a single sample sequenced in a study of T-cell reconstitution after alpha-beta-depleted transplantation in children. During its preparation, the TCRbeta library received unique molecular identifiers. A single record per CDR3 protein comes from TCRdb applying MiXCR to the PCR reads. The sample consists of roughly 49,000 distinct CDR3 sequences, 9.2% of them appearing once. Sequenced material: PBMCs, mostly from graft donor cells, taken 60 days after TCRalphabeta/CD19-depleted stem cell transplant. These receptor sequences come from a male patient aged 2 to 9 who had a stem cell transplant for chronic granulomatous disease, so the T cells may come from the graft donor.

This clonotype has a handful of counts. This chain connects TRBV15 to TRBJ1-6; D uncertain. This CDR3 region has 16 residues. Germline V gene lookup returns CDR1 LNHNV and CDR2 YYDKDF (reference sequence). V was shortened by 0 bases and J by 5 bases, with 11 bases between the two germline ends. The CDR3 DNA is TGTGCCACCAGCAGAGATTGGCCGGAAGATAATTCACCCCTCCACTTT. It is translated as CATSRDWPEDNSPLHF.

This clonotype occurred many times. The chain combines TRBV24-1 with TRBJ2-3; 14 bases fit TRBD2. J was trimmed by 5 bases and V by 1 base; bases with no gene match: 13. The CDR3 is 20 residues long. CDR1 KGHDR and CDR2 SFDVKD come from the germline V gene. The CDR3 nucleotides read TGTGCCACCAGTGATTTCGTGGGAAAGACTAGCGGGAGGGCAGGAGATACGCAGTATTTT. This translates into CATSDFVGKTSGRAGDTQYF.

This rearrangement joins TRBV1 to TRBJ2-7; the table names TRBD1, a call not compared with the DNA. TRBV1 is flagged as a pseudogene. The CDR3 runs to 15 residues. CDR3 nucleotide sequence: TGCACCAGCAGCCAAGCCACAGGGTTGGGATACGAGCAGTACTTC. This translates into CTSSQATGLGYEQYF.

This clonotype showed up many times. This chain uses TRBV20-1 with TRBJ1-1; D not certain. The CDR3 loop spans 11 amino acids. Trimming pared 3 bases from V and 3 bases from J, leaving 5 bases between. In germline, CDR1 is DFQATT, CDR2 SNEGSKA (reference sequence). CDR3 coding DNA: TGCAGTGCTAGCGTGTACACTGAAGCTTTCTTT. Protein product: CSASVYTEAFF.

In this sample, this clonotype turned up many times. The rearrangement uses TRBV5-5 and TRBJ1-2; D uncertain. This CDR3 comprises 15 residues. With 4 bases removed from V and 8 bases from J, the gap between germline ends came to 21 bases. CDR1 is SGHKS, CDR2 YYEKEE, per germline (reference sequence). Here the CDR3 DNA reads TGTGCCAGCAGCCTGCCTGCTGCGGACGCGAAAGGCTACACCTTC. Its translation is CASSLPAADAKGYTF.

This clonotype was counted many times. The CDR3 spells CAWRLAGEAKNIQYF. DNA of the CDR3: TGTGCCTGGAGACTAGCGGGAGAGGCGAAAAACATTCAGTACTTC. This chain uses TRBV30 with TRBJ2-4; 11 positions match TRBD2. CDR3 length equals 15 residues. J was trimmed by 4 bases and V by 3 bases; bases with no gene match: 5. The germline V gene has CDR1 GTSNPN and CDR2 SVGIG (reference sequence).

The table lists this clonotype with many counts. This chain links TRBV12-3 or TRBV12-4 with TRBJ1-5; TRBD1 matches 9 bases. The CDR3 has 15 amino acids. V dropped 6 bases and J dropped 3; count of bases not matched to a gene: 6. DNA for the CDR3: TGTGCCAGCAGCCGGGACAGGGCTAACAATCAGCCCCAGCATTTT. Its translation is CASSRDRANNQPQHF.

The rearrangement uses TRBV7-9 and TRBJ2-7, with 9 bases identical to TRBD1. CDR1 is SEHNR and CDR2 is FQNEAQ in the germline V gene (reference sequence). This CDR3 has 15 residues. V shed 1 base and J 6 bases; nucleotides not matched to a gene: 7. CDR3: CASSLVGTGFGEQYF. CDR3 in DNA: TGTGCCAGCAGCTTAGTTGGGACAGGGTTTGGCGAGCAGTACTTC.

This clonotype has a count of ten or more. The gene calls are TRBV12-3 or TRBV12-4 and TRBJ2-2, with TRBD1 as a possible D gene (6 bases). V shed 7 bases and J shed 2 bases, with 17 bases lying between them. The CDR3 length is 16 residues. In nucleotides, the CDR3 is TGTGCCAGCAACCGCAGGGGTATTCGAAACACCGGGGAGCTGTTTTTT. This gives the protein CASNRRGIRNTGELFF.

The rearrangement joins TRBV27 to TRBJ2-2; the D gene is possibly TRBD2 (5 bases). V was pared by 6 bases and J by 5 bases, with 13 bases between. This CDR3 comprises 14 residues. CDR1 is MNHEY and CDR2 is SMNVEV in the germline V gene (reference sequence). DNA of the CDR3: TGTGCCAGCAGCTCCCTTACTAGGACCGGGGAGCTGTTTTTT. Residues: CASSSLTRTGELFF.

Details on this clonotype: Possible read error: a much larger clone is one base away. The chain carries TRBV6-2 or TRBV6-3 and TRBJ1-3; TRBD1 is a possible D gene (5 bases). The CDR3 loop spans 15 amino acids. Germline CDR1 MNHEY, CDR2 SVGEGT. In nucleotides, the CDR3 is TGTGCCAGCAGTCAGGGTCCCTCCTCTGAAAACACCATATATTTT. It encodes CASSQGPSSENTIYF.

At least ten counts were recorded for this clonotype. The chain links TRBV3-1 to TRBJ2-1; tentative D call: TRBD1 (5 bases). Germline assignment: CDR1 LGHDT and CDR2 YNNKEL (reference sequence). The CDR3 extends over 14 amino acids. Deletions cut 2 bases from V and 7 bases from J, with 12 bases between. Written as DNA, the CDR3 is TGTGCCAGCAGCCAACCCCCTCAGGGAAATGAGCAGTTCTTC. Protein: CASSQPPQGNEQFF.

Only one count was recorded for this clonotype. The chain combines TRBV21-1 with TRBJ1-4; TRBD1, the table's D call, lacks a check against the DNA. TRBV21-1 corresponds to a pseudogene. This CDR3 spans 15 amino acids. The CDR3 DNA reads as TGTGCCAGCAACCCATCCCGGGCCGATAATGAAAAACTGTTTTTT. Its translation is CASNPSRADNEKLFF.

This clonotype has a count of ten or more. CDR3 DNA sequence: TGCGCCAGCAGCTTCGGAGGGGCTAGCACAGATACGCAGTATTTT. This translates into CASSFGGASTDTQYF. This chain uses TRBV5-1 with TRBJ2-3; a weak D match, TRBD2 (6 bases). The CDR3 runs 15 residues. With 2 bases removed from V and 0 bases from J, the gap between germline ends came to 10 bases. From germline, CDR1 is SGHRS and CDR2 YFSETQ.

About this clonotype: Sequence at one end of the junction differs from germline and may be a read error. DNA for the CDR3: TGTGCCATCAGTTTAGCCTACCTCGGGGTACCAAGGACCGGGGAGCTGTTTTTT. It encodes CAISLAYLGVPRTGELFF. The rearrangement links TRBV12-3 or TRBV12-4 to TRBJ2-2, with D perhaps TRBD2 (5 bases). The CDR3 sequence is 18 residues long.

A few counts support this clonotype. This rearrangement joins TRBV6-2 or TRBV6-3 to TRBJ2-7; 7 nucleotides match TRBD2. Trimming at V came to 1 base and at J to 0 bases, leaving 0 bases not matched to a gene. CDR3 length equals 14 residues. CDR1 and CDR2 from the germline V gene are MNHEY and SVGEGT. CDR3 protein: CASSYWGGSYEQYF. In DNA, the CDR3 is TGTGCCAGCAGTTACTGGGGGGGCTCCTACGAGCAGTACTTC.

J is TRBJ1-5 and V is TRBV7-9; D remains unclear. V shed 4 bases and J shed 8 bases, with 9 bases lying between them. The CDR3 covers 12 residues. The germline V gene has CDR1 SEHNR and CDR2 FQNEAQ (reference sequence). The CDR3 DNA reads TGTGCCAGCAGCTCCCCCTCGGAGCCCCAGCATTTT. Protein sequence: CASSSPSEPQHF.

This clonotype was counted many times. The chain employs TRBV12-3 or TRBV12-4 and TRBJ1-2; TRBD1 is a possible D gene (6 bases). V was pared by 5 bases and J by 8 bases, with 21 bases between. This CDR3 has 15 residues. CDR3 protein: CASSIRDTTPRGYTF. CDR3 sequence (DNA): TGTGCCAGCAGTATCCGGGACACAACGCCGCGAGGCTACACCTTC.